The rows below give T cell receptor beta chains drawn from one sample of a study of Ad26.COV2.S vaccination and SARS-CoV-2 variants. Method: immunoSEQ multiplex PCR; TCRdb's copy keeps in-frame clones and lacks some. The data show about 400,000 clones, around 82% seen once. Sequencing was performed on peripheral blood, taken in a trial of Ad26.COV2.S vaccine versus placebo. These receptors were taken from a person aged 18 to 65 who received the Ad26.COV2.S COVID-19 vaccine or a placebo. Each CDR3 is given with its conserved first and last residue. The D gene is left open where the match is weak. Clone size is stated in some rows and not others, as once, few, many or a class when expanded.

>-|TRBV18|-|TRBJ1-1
TGTGCCAGCTCAGACGGGTGGTTGAACACTGAAGCTTTCTTT
CASSDGWLNTEAFF
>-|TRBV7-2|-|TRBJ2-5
TGTGCCAGCAGCTTGCGGACACCACAAGAGACCCAGTACTTC
CASSLRTPQETQYF
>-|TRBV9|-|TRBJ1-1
TGTGCCAGCAGCCCACCGGGGTTTGGGTACACTGAAGCTTTCTTT
CASSPPGFGYTEAFF
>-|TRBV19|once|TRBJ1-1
TGTGCCAGTAGCCCGGGGGGCGCGAACACTGAAGCTTTCTTT
CASSPGGANTEAFF
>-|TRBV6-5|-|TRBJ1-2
TGTGCCAGCAGACCAGTCCGTGGCTACACCTTC
CASRPVRGYTF
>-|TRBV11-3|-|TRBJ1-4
TGTGCCAGCAGCCGAGCGCCCGGGACTAATGAAAAACTGTTTTTT
CASSRAPGTNEKLFF
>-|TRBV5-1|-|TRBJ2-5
TGCGCCAGCAGGCGGCCACAAGAGACCCAGTACTTC
CASRRPQETQYF
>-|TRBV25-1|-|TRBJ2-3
TGTGCCAGCAGTGCCTTAACAGATACGCAGTATTTT
CASSALTDTQYF
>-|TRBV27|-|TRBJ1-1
TGTGCCAGCCATAAGCCCTTCGACAGGAACGGCACTGAAGCTTTCTTT
CASHKPFDRNGTEAFF
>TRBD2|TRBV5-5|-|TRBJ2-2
TGTGCCAGCAGCCTCGGACTAGCGGGAGGTGTCACCGGGGAGCTGTTTTTT
CASSLGLAGGVTGELFF
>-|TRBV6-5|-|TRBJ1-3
TGTGCCAGCAGCCTTTTGGGGACTGGAAACACCATATATTTT
CASSLLGTGNTIYF
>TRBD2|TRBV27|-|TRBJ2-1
TGTGCCAGCAGTTCCGCTCCTAGCGGGAGGTACCCACGGTTCTTC
CASSSAPSGRYPRFF
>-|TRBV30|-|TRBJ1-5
TGTGCCTGGAGTAAAGATAGCAATCAGCCCCAGCATTTT
CAWSKDSNQPQHF
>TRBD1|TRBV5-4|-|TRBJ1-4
TGTGCCAGCAGCAGCTACAGGGGGGCAAGCGAAAAACTGTTTTTT
CASSSYRGASEKLFF
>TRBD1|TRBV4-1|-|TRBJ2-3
TGCGCCAGCAGCCAAGAGGGGACAGAAGTTTTCACAGATACGCAGTATTTT
CASSQEGTEVFTDTQYF
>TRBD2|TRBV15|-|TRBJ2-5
TGTGCCACCAGCAGAGAAGCGGGGGCAGGGGTGACCCAGTACTTC
CATSREAGAGVTQYF
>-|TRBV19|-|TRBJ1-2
TGTGCCAGTAGTATAAATCCCCAGGGTGGCTACACCTTC
CASSINPQGGYTF
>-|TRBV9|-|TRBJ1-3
TGTGCCAGCAGCGGAACTCGACAGTCTCACACCATATATTTT
CASSGTRQSHTIYF
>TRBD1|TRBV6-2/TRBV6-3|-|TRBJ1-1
TGTGCCAGCAGCCGGGGACAGGGGGTTATGGCTGAAGCTTTCTTT
CASSRGQGVMAEAFF
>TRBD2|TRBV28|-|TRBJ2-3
TGTGCCAGCAGAGCGGGGGCAACAGATACGCAGTATTTT
CASRAGATDTQYF
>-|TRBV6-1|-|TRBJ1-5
TGTGCCAGCAGTGAAAGTAGGGGCTCAGGGAGTTACAATCAGCCCCAGCATTTT
CASSESRGSGSYNQPQHF
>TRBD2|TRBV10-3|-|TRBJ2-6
TGTGCCATCAAGCCTAGCGGGAGGGGATCTGGGGCCAACGTCCTGACTTTC
CAIKPSGRGSGANVLTF
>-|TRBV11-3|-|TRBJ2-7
TGTGCCAGCAGCTTAGAGGGACTGGTGGGGGGCGAGCAGTACTTC
CASSLEGLVGGEQYF
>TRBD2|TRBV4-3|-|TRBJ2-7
TGCGCCAGCAGCCAAGAACTAGCGGGGTACTCCTACGAGCAGTACTTC
CASSQELAGYSYEQYF
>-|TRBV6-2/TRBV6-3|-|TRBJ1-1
TGTGCCAGCAGCAGACTTAGGGGGAACACTGAAGCTTTCTTT
CASSRLRGNTEAFF
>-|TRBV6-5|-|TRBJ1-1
TGTGCCAGCTGGGGAGGGGGGATTGAAGCTTTCTTT
CASWGGGIEAFF
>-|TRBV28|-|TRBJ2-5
TGTGCCAGCAGTTTAAGAGAGACCCAGTACTTC
CASSLRETQYF
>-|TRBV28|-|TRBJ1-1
TGTGCCAGCAGCCAGGGGTACACTGAAGCTTTCTTT
CASSQGYTEAFF
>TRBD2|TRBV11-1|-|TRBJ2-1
TGTGCCAGCAGCGCCCTAGCGGGTGGGGGGAATGAGCAGTTCTTC
CASSALAGGGNEQFF
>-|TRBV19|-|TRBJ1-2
TGTGCCAGCAATCTTGACAGGCTTAAGAACTATGGCTACACCTTC
CASNLDRLKNYGYTF
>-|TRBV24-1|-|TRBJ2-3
TGTGCCACCAGTGACTGGGACAGCACAGATACGCAGTATTTT
CATSDWDSTDTQYF
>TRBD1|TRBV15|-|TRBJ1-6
TGTGCCACCAGCAGAGAAACAGGGGGACAGTCACCCCTCCACTTT
CATSRETGGQSPLHF
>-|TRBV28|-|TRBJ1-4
TGTGCCAGCAGAGGATGGGGTAGTAATGAAAAACTGTTTTTT
CASRGWGSNEKLFF
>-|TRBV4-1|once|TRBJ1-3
TGCGCCAGCAGCCCTGGGAAGGCCAGGGTTCTCTCTGGAAACACCATATATTTT
CASSPGKARVLSGNTIYF
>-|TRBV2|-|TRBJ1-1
TGTGCCAGCAGTGGGCAGCGCATGAACACTGAAGCTTTCTTT
CASSGQRMNTEAFF
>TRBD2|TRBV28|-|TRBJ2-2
TGTGCCAGCAGTCCCCCCGGGGGGGAGGTCACCGGGGAGCTGTTTTTT
CASSPPGGEVTGELFF
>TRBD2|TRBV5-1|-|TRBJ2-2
TGCGCCAGCAGCTTGGGGACTAGCGGGGGCACCGGGGAGCTGTTTTTT
CASSLGTSGGTGELFF